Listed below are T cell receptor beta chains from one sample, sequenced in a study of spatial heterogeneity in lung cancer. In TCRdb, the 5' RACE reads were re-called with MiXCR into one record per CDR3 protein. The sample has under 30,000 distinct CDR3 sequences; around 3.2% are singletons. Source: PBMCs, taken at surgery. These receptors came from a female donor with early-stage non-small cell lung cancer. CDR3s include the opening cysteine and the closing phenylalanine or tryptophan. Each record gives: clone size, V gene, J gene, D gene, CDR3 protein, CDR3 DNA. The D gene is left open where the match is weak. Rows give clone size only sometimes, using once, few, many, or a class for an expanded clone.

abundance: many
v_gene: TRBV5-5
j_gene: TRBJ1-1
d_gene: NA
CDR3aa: CASSREAGTGNTEAFF
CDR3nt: TGTGCCAGCAGCAGAGAGGCCGGGACGGGGAACACTGAAGCTTTCTTT

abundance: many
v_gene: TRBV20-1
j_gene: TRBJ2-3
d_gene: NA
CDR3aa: CSARDIRITDTQYF
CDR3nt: TGCAGTGCTAGAGATATACGAATCACAGATACGCAGTATTTT

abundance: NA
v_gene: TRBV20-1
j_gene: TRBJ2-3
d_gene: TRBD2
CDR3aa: CRVSGGFTDTQYF
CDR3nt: TGCAGAGTCTCGGGAGGTTTTACAGATACGCAGTATTTT

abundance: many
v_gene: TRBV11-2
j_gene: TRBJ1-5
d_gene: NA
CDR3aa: CASSLGGPNQPQHF
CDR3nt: TGTGCCAGCAGCTTAGGTGGGCCAAATCAGCCCCAGCATTTT

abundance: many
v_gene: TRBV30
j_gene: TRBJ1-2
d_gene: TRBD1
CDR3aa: CAWVRDRAAKGYTF
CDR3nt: TGTGCCTGGGTCCGGGACAGGGCCGCTAAGGGCTACACCTTC

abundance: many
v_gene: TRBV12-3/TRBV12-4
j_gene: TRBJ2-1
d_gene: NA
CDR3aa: CASSHRTTSDEQFF
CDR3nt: TGTGCCAGCAGTCATCGGACTACCTCTGATGAGCAGTTCTTC

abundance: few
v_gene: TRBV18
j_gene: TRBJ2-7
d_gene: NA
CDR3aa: CASSFSRVAERYEQYF
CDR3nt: TGTGCCAGCTCATTCTCCCGGGTAGCGGAGCGCTACGAGCAGTACTTC

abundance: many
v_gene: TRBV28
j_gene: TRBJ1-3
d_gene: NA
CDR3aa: CASSQSVVWGNTIYF
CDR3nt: TGTGCCAGCAGTCAGTCAGTGGTTTGGGGAAACACCATATATTTT

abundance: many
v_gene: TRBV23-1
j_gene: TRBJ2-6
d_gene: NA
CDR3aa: CASSQSWGSGANVLTF
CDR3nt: TGCGCCAGCAGTCAATCATGGGGCTCTGGGGCCAACGTCCTGACTTTC

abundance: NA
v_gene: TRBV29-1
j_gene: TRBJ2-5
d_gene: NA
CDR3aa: CSVEPYIASQETQYF
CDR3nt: TGCAGCGTTGAACCGTACATCGCTAGCCAAGAGACCCAGTACTTC

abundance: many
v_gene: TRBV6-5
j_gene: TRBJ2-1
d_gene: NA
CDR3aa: CASSYSSGYEQFF
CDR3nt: TGTGCCAGCAGTTACTCGAGCGGGTATGAGCAGTTCTTC

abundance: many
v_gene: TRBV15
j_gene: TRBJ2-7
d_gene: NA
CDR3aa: CATSRDLGCHEQYF
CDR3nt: TGTGCCACCAGCAGAGATCTCGGGTGCCACGAGCAGTACTTC

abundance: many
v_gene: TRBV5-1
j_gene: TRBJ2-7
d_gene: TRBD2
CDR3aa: CASSWTSGGSYEQYF
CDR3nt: TGCGCCAGCAGCTGGACTAGCGGGGGCTCCTACGAGCAGTACTTC

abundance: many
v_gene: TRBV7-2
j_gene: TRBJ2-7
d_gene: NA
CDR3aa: CASSQRRGPEQYF
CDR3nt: TGTGCCAGCAGCCAACGTAGGGGACCCGAGCAGTACTTC

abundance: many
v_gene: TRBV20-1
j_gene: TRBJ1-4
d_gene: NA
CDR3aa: CSARDSGGNEKLFF
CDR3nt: TGCAGTGCTAGAGACTCTGGGGGAAATGAAAAACTGTTTTTT

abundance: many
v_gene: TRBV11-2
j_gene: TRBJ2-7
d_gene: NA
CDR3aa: CASSQLYEQYF
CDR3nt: TGTGCCAGCAGCCAGCTCTACGAGCAGTACTTC

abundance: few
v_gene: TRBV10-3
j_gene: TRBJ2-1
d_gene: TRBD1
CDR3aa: CAISDSRQGYSYNEQFF
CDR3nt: TGTGCCATCAGTGATTCTCGACAGGGATACTCCTACAATGAGCAGTTCTTC

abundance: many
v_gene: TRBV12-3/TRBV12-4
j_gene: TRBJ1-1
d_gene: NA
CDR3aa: CASSFGGAMNTEAFF
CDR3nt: TGTGCCAGCAGTTTTGGAGGGGCCATGAACACTGAAGCTTTCTTT

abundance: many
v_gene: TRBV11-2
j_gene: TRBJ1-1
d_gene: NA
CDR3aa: CASSLGPLNTEAFF
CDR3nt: TGTGCCAGCAGCCTGGGACCGTTGAACACTGAAGCTTTCTTT

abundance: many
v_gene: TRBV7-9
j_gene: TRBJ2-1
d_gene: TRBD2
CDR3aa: CASSLVGGRNYNEQFF
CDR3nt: TGTGCCAGCAGCTTAGTAGGCGGGAGAAATTACAATGAGCAGTTCTTC

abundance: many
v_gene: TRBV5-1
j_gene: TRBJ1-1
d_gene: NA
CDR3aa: CASTRAPEGSSGDTEAFF
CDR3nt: TGCGCCAGCACCCGGGCTCCGGAGGGTTCGAGTGGGGACACTGAAGCTTTCTTT

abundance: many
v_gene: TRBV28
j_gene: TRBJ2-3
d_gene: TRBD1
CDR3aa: CASSFPGQGMTDTQYF
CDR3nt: TGTGCCAGCAGTTTCCCGGGACAGGGAATGACGGATACGCAGTATTTT

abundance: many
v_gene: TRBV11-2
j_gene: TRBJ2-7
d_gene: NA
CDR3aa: CASSLYPGSSYEQYF
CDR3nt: TGTGCCAGCAGCTTATACCCCGGGAGTTCCTACGAGCAGTACTTC

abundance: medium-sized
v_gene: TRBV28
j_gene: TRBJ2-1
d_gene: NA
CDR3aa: CASSFRTDNNEQFF
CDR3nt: TGTGCCAGCAGTTTCCGGACAGATAACAATGAGCAGTTCTTC

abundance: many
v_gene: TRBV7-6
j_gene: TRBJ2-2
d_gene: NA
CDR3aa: CASSLEASKTLSAGELFF
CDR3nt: TGTGCCAGCAGCTTAGAGGCCAGCAAAACATTATCCGCCGGGGAGCTGTTTTTT

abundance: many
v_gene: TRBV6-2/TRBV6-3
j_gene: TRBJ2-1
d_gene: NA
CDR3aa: CASSQTSLGNEQFF
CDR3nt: TGTGCCAGCAGTCAGACTAGTTTGGGCAATGAGCAGTTCTTC

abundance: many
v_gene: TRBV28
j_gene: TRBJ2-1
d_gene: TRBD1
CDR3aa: CASTPGQAYNEQFF
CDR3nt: TGTGCCAGCACGCCGGGACAGGCCTACAATGAGCAGTTCTTC

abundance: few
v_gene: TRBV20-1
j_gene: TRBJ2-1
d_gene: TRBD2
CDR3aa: CSATTSGLYYNEQFF
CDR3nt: TGCAGTGCGACAACTAGCGGGCTTTACTACAATGAGCAGTTCTTC

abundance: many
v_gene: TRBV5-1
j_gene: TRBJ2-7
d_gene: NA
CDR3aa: CASSLSHSSYEQYF
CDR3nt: TGCGCCAGCAGCTTGTCTCACAGCTCCTACGAGCAGTACTTC

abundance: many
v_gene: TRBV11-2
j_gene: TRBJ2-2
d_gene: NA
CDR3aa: CASSLQNTGELFF
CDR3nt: TGTGCCAGCAGCTTACAAAACACCGGGGAGCTGTTTTTT

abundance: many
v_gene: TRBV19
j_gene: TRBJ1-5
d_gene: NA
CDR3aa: CASSIDLRGWQPQHF
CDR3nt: TGTGCCAGTAGTATAGATCTCAGGGGTTGGCAGCCCCAGCATTTT

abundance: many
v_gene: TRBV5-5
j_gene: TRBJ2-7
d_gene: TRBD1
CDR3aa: CASSSGQGVDEQYF
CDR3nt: TGTGCCAGCAGCTCTGGACAGGGGGTGGACGAGCAGTACTTC

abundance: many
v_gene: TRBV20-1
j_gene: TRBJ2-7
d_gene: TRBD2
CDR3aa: CSARPRLAGGRGYEQYF
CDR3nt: TGCAGTGCTAGACCCCGACTAGCGGGAGGAAGGGGCTACGAGCAGTACTTC

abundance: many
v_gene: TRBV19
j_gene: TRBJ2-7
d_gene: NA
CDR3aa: CASSIPAGVEQYF
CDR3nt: TGTGCCAGTAGTATACCCGCGGGTGTCGAGCAGTACTTC

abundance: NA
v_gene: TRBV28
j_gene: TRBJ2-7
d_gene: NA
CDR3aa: CASSLLSRYYEQYF
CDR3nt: TGTGCCAGCAGTTTATTATCTCGTTACTACGAGCAGTACTTC

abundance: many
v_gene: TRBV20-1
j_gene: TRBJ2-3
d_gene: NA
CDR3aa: CSATSRAQRTDTQYF
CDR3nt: TGCAGTGCTACCAGCCGGGCCCAAAGGACAGATACGCAGTATTTT

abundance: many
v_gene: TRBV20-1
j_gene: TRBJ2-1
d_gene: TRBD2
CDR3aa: CSASPTTSGRRNEQFF
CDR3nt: TGCAGTGCTTCCCCGACGACTAGCGGGAGACGCAATGAGCAGTTCTTC

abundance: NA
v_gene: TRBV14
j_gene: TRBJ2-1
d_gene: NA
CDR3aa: CASSQDWAAGNEQFF
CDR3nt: TGTGCCAGCAGCCAAGATTGGGCAGCCGGCAATGAGCAGTTCTTC

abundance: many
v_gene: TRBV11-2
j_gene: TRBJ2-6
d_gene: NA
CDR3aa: CASSPFSGANVLTF
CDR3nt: TGTGCCAGCAGCCCCTTCTCTGGGGCCAACGTCCTGACTTTC

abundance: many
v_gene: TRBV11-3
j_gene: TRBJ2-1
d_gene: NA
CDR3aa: CASSSDSNEQFF
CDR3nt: TGTGCCAGCAGCTCGGACAGCAATGAGCAGTTCTTC

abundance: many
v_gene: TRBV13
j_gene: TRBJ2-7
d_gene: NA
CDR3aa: CASSRGRDEQYF
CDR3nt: TGTGCCAGCAGCCGCGGACGTGACGAGCAGTACTTC

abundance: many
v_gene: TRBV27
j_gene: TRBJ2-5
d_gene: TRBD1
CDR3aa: CASSLDRALETQYF
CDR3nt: TGTGCCAGCAGTTTGGACAGGGCGTTGGAGACCCAGTACTTC

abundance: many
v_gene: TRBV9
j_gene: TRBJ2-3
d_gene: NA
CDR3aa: CASSEGTLPDTQYF
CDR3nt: TGTGCCAGCAGCGAGGGAACCTTGCCAGATACGCAGTATTTT

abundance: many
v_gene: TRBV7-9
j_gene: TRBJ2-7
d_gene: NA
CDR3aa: CASSQLVWGASHEQYF
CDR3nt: TGTGCCAGCAGCCAGCTTGTGTGGGGGGCGTCCCACGAGCAGTACTTC

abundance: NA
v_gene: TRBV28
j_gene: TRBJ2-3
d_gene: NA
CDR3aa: CASIPVTMRPDTQYF
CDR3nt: TGTGCCAGCATTCCCGTTACTATGAGGCCGGATACGCAGTATTTT

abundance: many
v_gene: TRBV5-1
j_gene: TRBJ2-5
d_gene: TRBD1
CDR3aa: CASSSTGQETQYF
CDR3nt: TGCGCCAGCAGCTCGACAGGGCAAGAGACCCAGTACTTC